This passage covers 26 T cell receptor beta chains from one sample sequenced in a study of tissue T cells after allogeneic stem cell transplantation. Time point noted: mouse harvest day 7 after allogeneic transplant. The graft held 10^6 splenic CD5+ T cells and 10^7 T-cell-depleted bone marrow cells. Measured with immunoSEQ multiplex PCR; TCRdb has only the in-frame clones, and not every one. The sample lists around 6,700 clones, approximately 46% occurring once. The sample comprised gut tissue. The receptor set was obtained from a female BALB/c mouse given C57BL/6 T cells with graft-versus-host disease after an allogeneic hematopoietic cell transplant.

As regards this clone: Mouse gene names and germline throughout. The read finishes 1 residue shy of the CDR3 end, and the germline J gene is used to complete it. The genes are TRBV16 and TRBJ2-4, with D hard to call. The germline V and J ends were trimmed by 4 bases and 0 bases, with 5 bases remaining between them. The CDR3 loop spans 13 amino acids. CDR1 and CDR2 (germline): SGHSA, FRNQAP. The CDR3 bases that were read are TGTGCAAGCAGCTGGGATAGTCAAAACACCTTGTAC. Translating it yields CASSWDSQNTLY. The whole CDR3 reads CASSWDSQNTLYF.

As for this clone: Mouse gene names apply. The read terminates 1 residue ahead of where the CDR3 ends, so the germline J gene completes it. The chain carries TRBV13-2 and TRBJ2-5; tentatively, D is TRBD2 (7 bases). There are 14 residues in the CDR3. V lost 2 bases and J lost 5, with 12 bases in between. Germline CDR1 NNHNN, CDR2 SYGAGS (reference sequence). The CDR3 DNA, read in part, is TGTGCCAGCGGTGAAGGTGGGGGGCGAGACACCCAGTAC. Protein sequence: CASGEGGGRDTQY. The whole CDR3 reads CASGEGGGRDTQYF.

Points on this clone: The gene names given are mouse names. The CDR3 loop is CAWSPRQANTEVFF. The CDR3 bases that were read are TGTGCCTGGAGCCCCCGACAGGCAAACACAGAAGTCTTC. This rearrangement joins TRBV31 to TRBJ1-1; D perhaps matches TRBD1 (6 bases). Read sequence stops 1 residue before the CDR3 end, and the germline J gene provides the missing end. Germline loops: CDR1 GKSSPN, CDR2 SITVG. This CDR3 comprises 14 residues. Trimming left V 3 bases short and J 0 bases short, with 11 bases between.

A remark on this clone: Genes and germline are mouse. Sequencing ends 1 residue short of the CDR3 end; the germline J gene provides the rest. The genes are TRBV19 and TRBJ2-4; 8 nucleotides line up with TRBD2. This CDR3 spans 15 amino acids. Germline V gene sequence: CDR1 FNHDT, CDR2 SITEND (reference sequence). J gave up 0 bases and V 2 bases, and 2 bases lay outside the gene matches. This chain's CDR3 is CASSMGGASQNTLYF. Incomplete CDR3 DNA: TGTGCCAGCAGTATGGGGGGGGCCAGTCAAAACACCTTGTAC. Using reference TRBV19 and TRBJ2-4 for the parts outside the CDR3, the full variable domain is GGIITQTPKFLIGQEGQKLTLKCQQNFNHDTMYWYRQDSGKGLRLIYYSITENDLQKGDLSEGYDASREKKSSFSLTVTSAQKNEMAVFLCASSMGGASQNTLYFGAGTRLSVL.

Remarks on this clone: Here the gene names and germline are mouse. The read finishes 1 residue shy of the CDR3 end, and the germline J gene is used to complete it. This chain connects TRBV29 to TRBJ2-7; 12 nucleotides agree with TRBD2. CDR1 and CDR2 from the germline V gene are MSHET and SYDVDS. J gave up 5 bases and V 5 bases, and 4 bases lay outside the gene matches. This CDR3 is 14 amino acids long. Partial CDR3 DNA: TGTGCTAGCAGTAACCGGGACTGGGGGGATGAACAGTAC. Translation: CASSNRDWGDEQY. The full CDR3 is CASSNRDWGDEQYF.

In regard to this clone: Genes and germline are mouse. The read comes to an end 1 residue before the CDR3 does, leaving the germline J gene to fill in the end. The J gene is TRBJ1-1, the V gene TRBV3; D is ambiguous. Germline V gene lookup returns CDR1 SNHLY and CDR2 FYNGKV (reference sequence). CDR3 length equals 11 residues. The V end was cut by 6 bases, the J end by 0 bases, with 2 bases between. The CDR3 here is CASRTNTEVFF. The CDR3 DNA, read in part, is TGTGCCAGCAGAACAAACACAGAAGTCTTC.

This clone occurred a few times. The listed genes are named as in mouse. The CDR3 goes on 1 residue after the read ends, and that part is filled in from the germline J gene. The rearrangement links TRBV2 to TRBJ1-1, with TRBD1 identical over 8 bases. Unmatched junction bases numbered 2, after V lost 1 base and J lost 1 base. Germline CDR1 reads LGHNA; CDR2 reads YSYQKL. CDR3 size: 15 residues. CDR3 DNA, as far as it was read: TGTGCCAGCAGCCAAGCCGGGACAGGGAACACAGAAGTCTTC. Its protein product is CASSQAGTGNTEVF. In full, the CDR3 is CASSQAGTGNTEVFF.

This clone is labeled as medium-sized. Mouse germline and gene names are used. The sequenced part of the CDR3 DNA is TGTAGTTCTGGGTGGGGAAGGGAACAGTAC. It translates to CSSGWGREQY. From start to end, the CDR3 is CSSGWGREQYF. The V call is TRBV30, the J call TRBJ2-7; D might be TRBD2 (5 bases). The read stops 1 residue short of the end of the CDR3; the missing end is completed from the germline J gene. The CDR3 length is 11 residues. CDR1 is SQVVS, CDR2 ANEGSEA, per germline. V was pared by 5 bases and J by 7 bases, with 12 bases between.

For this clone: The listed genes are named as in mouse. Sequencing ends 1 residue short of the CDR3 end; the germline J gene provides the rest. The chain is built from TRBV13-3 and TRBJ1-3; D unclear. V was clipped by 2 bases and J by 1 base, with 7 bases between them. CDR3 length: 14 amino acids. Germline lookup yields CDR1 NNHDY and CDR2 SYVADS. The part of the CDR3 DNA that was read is TGTGCCAGCAGTGAAGGGTGGTCTGGAAATACGCTCTAT. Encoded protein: CASSEGWSGNTLY. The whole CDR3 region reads CASSEGWSGNTLYF.

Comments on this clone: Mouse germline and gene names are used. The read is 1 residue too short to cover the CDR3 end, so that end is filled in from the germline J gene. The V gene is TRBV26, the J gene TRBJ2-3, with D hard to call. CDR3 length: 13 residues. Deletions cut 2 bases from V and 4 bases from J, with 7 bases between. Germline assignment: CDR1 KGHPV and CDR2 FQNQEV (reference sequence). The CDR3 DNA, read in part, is TGTGCCAGCAGTCTGGGGTCTACAGAAACGCTGTAT. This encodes CASSLGSTETLY. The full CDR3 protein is CASSLGSTETLYF.

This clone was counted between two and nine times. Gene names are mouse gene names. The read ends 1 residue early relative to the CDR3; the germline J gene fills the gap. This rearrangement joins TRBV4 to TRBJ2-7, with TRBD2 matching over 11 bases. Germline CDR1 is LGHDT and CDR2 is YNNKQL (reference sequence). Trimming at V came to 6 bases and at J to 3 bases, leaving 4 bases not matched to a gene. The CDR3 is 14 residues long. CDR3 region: CASSPDWGGYEQYF. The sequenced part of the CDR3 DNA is TGTGCCAGCAGTCCCGACTGGGGGGGCTATGAACAGTAC.

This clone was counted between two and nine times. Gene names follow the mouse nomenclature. CDR3 DNA (partial): TGTGCCAGCAGTCTGCCAGGGAACAACGAAAGATTATTT. This translates into CASSLPGNNERLF. The entire CDR3 sequence reads CASSLPGNNERLFF. V is TRBV26 and J is TRBJ1-4, with D perhaps matching TRBD1 (5 bases). The read halts 1 residue ahead of the CDR3 end, with the missing end drawn from the germline J gene. V was pared by 2 bases and J by 4 bases, with 8 bases between. CDR1 KGHPV and CDR2 FQNQEV come from the germline V gene (reference sequence). This CDR3 region has 14 residues.

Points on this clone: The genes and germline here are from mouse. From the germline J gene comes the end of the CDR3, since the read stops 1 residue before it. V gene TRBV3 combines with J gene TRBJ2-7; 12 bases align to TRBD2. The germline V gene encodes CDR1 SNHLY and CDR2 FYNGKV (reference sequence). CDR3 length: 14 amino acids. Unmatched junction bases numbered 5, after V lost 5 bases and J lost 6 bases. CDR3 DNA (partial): TGTGCCAGCAGCCGGGGACTGGGGGGCCTTGAACAGTAC. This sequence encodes CASSRGLGGLEQY. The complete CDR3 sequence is CASSRGLGGLEQYF.

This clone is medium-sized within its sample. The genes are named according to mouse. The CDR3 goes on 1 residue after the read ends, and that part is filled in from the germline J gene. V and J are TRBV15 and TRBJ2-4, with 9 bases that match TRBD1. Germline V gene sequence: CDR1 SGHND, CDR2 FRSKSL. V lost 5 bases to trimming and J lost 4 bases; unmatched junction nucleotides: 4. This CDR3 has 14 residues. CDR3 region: CASSGDREKNTLYF. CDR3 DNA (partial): TGTGCCAGCAGTGGGGACAGGGAAAAAAACACCTTGTAC.

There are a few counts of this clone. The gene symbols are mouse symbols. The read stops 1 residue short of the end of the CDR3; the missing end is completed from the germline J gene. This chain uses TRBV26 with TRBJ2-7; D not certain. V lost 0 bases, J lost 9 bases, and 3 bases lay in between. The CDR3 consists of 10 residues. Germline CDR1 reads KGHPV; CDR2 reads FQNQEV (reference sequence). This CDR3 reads CASSLSAQYF. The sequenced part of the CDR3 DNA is TGTGCCAGCAGTCTGTCAGCACAGTAC.

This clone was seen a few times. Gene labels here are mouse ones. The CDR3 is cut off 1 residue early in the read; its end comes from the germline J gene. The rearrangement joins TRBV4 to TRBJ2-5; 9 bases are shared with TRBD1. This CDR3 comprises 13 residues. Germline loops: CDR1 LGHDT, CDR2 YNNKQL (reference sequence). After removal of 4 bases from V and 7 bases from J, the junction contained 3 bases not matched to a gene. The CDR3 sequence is CASSSGTGHTQYF. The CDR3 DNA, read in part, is TGTGCCAGCAGCTCCGGGACAGGGCACACCCAGTAC.

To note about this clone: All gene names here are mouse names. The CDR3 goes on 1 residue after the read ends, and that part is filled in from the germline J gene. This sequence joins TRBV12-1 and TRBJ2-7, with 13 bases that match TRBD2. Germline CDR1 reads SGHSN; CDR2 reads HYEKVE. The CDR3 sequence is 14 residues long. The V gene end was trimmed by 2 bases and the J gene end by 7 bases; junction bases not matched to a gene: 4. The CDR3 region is CASSHRDWGGEQYF. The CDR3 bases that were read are TGTGCCAGCTCTCACCGGGACTGGGGGGGAGAACAGTAC.

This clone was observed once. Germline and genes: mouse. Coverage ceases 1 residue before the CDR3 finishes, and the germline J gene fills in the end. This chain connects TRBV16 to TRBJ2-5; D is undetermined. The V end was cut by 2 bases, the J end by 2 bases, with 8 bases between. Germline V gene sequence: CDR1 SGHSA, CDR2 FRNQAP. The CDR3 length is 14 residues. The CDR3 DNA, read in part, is TGTGCAAGCAGCTTACCGAACAGCCAAGACACCCAGTAC. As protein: CASSLPNSQDTQY. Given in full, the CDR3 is CASSLPNSQDTQYF.

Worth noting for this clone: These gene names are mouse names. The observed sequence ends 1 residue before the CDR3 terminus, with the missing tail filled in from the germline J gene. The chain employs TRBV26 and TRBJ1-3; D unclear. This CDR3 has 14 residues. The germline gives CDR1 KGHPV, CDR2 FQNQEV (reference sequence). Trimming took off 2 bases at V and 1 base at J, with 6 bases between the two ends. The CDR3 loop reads CASSLSTSGNTLYF. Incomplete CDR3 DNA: TGTGCCAGCAGTCTGAGTACATCTGGAAATACGCTCTAT.

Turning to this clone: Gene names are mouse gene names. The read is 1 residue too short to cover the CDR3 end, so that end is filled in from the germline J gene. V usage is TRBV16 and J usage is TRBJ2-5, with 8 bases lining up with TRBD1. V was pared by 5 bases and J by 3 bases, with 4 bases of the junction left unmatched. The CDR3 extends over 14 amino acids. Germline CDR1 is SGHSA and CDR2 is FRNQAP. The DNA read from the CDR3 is TGTGCAAGCAGCCCCAGGGGGCGGCAAGACACCCAGTAC. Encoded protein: CASSPRGRQDTQY. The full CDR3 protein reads CASSPRGRQDTQYF.

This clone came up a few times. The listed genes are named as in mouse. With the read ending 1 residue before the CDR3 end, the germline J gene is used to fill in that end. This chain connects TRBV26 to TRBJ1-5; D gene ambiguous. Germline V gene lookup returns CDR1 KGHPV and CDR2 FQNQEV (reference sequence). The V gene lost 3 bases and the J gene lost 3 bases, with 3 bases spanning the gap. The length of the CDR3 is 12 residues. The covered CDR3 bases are TGTGCCAGCAGTCTCAGCAACCAGGCTCCGCTT. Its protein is CASSLSNQAPL. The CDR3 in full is CASSLSNQAPLF.

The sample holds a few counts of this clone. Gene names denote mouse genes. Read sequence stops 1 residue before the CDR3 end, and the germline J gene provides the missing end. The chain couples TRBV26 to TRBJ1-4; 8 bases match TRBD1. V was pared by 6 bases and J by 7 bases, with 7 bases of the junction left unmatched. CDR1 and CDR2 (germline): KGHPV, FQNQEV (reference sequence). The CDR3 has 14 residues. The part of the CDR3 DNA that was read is TGTGCCAGCAGCCGGACAGGGAGGAGCGAAAGATTATTT. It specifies CASSRTGRSERLF. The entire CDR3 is CASSRTGRSERLFF.

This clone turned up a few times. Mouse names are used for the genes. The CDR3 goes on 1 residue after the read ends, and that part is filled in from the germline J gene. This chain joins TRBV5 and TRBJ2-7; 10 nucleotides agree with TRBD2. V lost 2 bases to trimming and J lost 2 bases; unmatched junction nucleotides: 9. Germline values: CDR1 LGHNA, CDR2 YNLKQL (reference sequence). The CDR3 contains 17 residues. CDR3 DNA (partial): TGTGCCAGCAGCCAACAGGAGACTGGGGGGACCACCTATGAACAGTAC. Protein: CASSQQETGGTTYEQY. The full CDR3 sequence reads CASSQQETGGTTYEQYF.

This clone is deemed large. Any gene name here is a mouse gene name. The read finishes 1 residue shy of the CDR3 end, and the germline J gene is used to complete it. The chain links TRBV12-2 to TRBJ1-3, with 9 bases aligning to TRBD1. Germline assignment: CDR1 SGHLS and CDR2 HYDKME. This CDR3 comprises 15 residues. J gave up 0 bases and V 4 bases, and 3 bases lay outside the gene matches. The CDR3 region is CASSRQGDSGNTLYF. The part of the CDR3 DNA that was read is TGTGCCAGCTCACGACAGGGGGATTCTGGAAATACGCTCTAT.

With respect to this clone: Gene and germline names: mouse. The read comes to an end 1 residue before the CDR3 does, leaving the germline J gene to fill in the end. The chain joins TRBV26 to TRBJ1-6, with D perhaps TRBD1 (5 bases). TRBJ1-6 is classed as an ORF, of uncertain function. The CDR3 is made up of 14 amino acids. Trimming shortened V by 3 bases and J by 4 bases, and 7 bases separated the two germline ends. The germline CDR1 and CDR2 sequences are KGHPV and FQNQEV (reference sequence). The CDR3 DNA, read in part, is TGTGCCAGCAGTCTTAGACAGTATAATTCGCCCCTCTAC. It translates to CASSLRQYNSPLY. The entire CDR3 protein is CASSLRQYNSPLYF.

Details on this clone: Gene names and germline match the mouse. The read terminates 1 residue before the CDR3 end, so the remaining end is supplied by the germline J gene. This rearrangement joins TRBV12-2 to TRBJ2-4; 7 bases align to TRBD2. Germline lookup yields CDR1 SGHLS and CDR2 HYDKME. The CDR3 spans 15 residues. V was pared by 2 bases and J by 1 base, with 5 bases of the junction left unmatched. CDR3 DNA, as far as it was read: TGTGCCAGCTCTCGACTGGGCGGGGGTCAAAACACCTTGTAC. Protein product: CASSRLGGGQNTLY. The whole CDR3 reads CASSRLGGGQNTLYF.